The 3 T cell receptor beta chains in this list originate from one sample, sequenced in a study of blood T cell repertoires in COVID-19. Clones were read by immunoSEQ multiplex PCR, and TCRdb kept only the in-frame ones, dropping some. The sample lists nearly 50,000 clones; under 90% were seen once. The sample consisted of peripheral blood. These receptors all stem from an older woman with acute or convalescent COVID-19.

V and J are TRBV29-1 and TRBJ2-7; D perhaps matches TRBD1 (5 bases). This CDR3 is 14 amino acids long. Trimming removed 6 bases at V and 1 base at J, with 16 bases between. Germline-derived CDR1 and CDR2 are SQVTM and ANQGSEA. This CDR3 is CSVLDRQRSYEQYF. DNA for the CDR3: TGCAGCGTCCTAGACCGACAGCGATCCTACGAGCAGTACTTC.

This clone was seen only once. The chain carries TRBV7-8 and TRBJ2-1; a possible D gene is TRBD1 (5 bases). The CDR3 covers 15 residues. V shed 2 bases and J shed 2 bases, with 10 bases lying between them. Per germline, CDR1 SGHVS and CDR2 FQNEAQ. CDR3 sequence: CASSLRGGTYNEQFF. The DNA of the CDR3 is TGTGCCAGCAGCTTAAGGGGCGGAACCTACAATGAGCAGTTCTTC. Together with reference TRBV7-8 and TRBJ2-1, the CDR3 gives the full variable domain: GAGVSQSPRYKVAKRGQDVALRCDPISGHVSLFWYQQALGQGPEFLTYFQNEAQLDKSGLPSDRFFAERPEGSVSTLKIQRTQQEDSAVYLCASSLRGGTYNEQFFGPGTRLTVL.

The V and J genes are TRBV5-1 and TRBJ1-4; D is ambiguous. V lost 5 bases, J lost 6 bases, and 11 bases lay in between. The CDR3 spans 13 residues. Germline CDR1 SGHRS, CDR2 YFSETQ. The DNA of the CDR3 is TGCGCCAGCAGTTTCGACTTGGATGAAAAACTGTTTTTT. Protein sequence: CASSFDLDEKLFF.